These T cell receptor beta chains were read from a single sample in a study of blood T cell repertoires in COVID-19. Some clones are missing from TCRdb's copy, which holds only in-frame ones; the method was immunoSEQ multiplex PCR. The data contain around 130,000 clones, 70% to 85% of them singletons. Input material: peripheral blood. The receptors were sampled from a woman aged 60-75 years with acute or convalescent COVID-19. CDR3s include the opening cysteine and the closing phenylalanine or tryptophan. D genes are given only for firm matches. Clone size appears in some rows only: once, few, many, or a class for an expanded clone.

d_gene | j_gene | v_gene | abundance | CDR3nt | CDR3aa
- | TRBJ1-1 | TRBV10-1 | - | TGCGCCAGCAGTGAATACGCCGGAGACACTGAAGCTTTCTTT | CASSEYAGDTEAFF
TRBD1 | TRBJ1-2 | TRBV28 | - | TGTGCCAGCAGTTCCCCCAGGGGGGCCTATGGCTACACCTTC | CASSSPRGAYGYTF
- | TRBJ1-1 | TRBV5-6 | many | TGTGCCAGCAGTACCGGCGGGTATAACACTGAAGCTTTCTTT | CASSTGGYNTEAFF
- | TRBJ1-1 | TRBV11-1 | - | TGTGCCAGCAGCTTCACAGGACAGAACACTGAAGCTTTCTTT | CASSFTGQNTEAFF
- | TRBJ1-3 | TRBV27 | - | TGTGCCAGCAGTTCTAGGGGCCAAGGCCTCTCTGGAAACACCATATATTTT | CASSSRGQGLSGNTIYF
TRBD2 | TRBJ2-3 | TRBV4-1 | - | TGCGCCAGCACTCTAATGGGACAAGCGGGGGCGGGAGATACGCAGTATTTT | CASTLMGQAGAGDTQYF
- | TRBJ1-1 | TRBV5-6 | - | TGTGCCAGCAGTTTATACGGACAGATGAACACTGAAGCTTTCTTT | CASSLYGQMNTEAFF
- | TRBJ1-2 | TRBV14 | - | TGTGCCAGCAGCCAAAACAGAGTCGGCTACACCTTC | CASSQNRVGYTF
- | TRBJ1-2 | TRBV5-8 | - | TGTGCCAGCAGCAGCGGCGGGACGGAACTCTACTATGGCTACACCTTC | CASSSGGTELYYGYTF
TRBD1 | TRBJ2-5 | TRBV10-1 | - | TGCGCCAGCAGTGAGACAGGGGAAGAGACCCAGTACTTC | CASSETGEETQYF
TRBD1 | TRBJ1-6 | TRBV4-1 | - | TGCGCCAGCAGCCAAGATTGGCAGGGGGAGATGACCTATAATTCACCCCTCCACTTT | CASSQDWQGEMTYNSPLHF
TRBD2 | TRBJ2-5 | TRBV9 | - | TGTGCCAGCAGCCCAAGGGCCAGCGGGGGGCAGACCCAGTACTTC | CASSPRASGGQTQYF
TRBD1 | TRBJ1-2 | TRBV12-3/TRBV12-4 | once | TGTGCCAGCCGTGGACAGGCAAACTATGGCTACACCTTC | CASRGQANYGYTF
- | TRBJ1-5 | TRBV10-3 | - | TGTGCCATCAGTTATTCGGACAACCAGCCCCAGCATTTT | CAISYSDNQPQHF
- | TRBJ2-7 | TRBV19 | - | TGTGCCAGTAGTACCCAGTCCTTTGGCGAGCAGTACTTC | CASSTQSFGEQYF
- | TRBJ2-3 | TRBV30 | - | TGTGCCTGGAGGGGTTGGGCAGAGACAGATACGCAGTATTTT | CAWRGWAETDTQYF
TRBD1 | TRBJ1-1 | TRBV15 | - | TGTGCCACCAGCATGGGCGGGACAGGGGGACGGAACACTGAAGCTTTCTTT | CATSMGGTGGRNTEAFF
- | TRBJ1-1 | TRBV5-6 | - | TGTGCCAGCAGCTTGGTCGAGGGGGACGGAGCTTTCTTT | CASSLVEGDGAFF
- | TRBJ1-5 | TRBV5-1 | - | TGCGCCAGCAGCCTGGAGGCAGGGCATAATCAGCCCCAGCATTTT | CASSLEAGHNQPQHF
- | TRBJ1-1 | TRBV28 | - | TGTGCCAGCAGTGGACAGTCTGAAGCTTTCTTT | CASSGQSEAFF
- | TRBJ1-3 | TRBV4-1 | - | TGCGCCAGCAGCCAAGATGACCATCGGGGATCTGGAAACACCATATATTTT | CASSQDDHRGSGNTIYF
- | TRBJ2-7 | TRBV28 | once | TGTGCCAGCAGCTCTCACCAGGGTGGCGAGCAGTACTTC | CASSSHQGGEQYF
- | TRBJ1-2 | TRBV19 | - | TGTGCCAGTAGGGCTTCGGGGACTTACTATGGCTACACCTTC | CASRASGTYYGYTF
TRBD1 | TRBJ1-5 | TRBV24-1 | once | TGTGCCACCAGTGATGCCGGGACAGGGAATCAGCCCCAGCATTTT | CATSDAGTGNQPQHF
- | TRBJ1-1 | TRBV10-2 | - | TGCGCCAGCAGTGAGTCGACGGTGGGAGGGAGGACTGAAGCTTTCTTT | CASSESTVGGRTEAFF
TRBD1 | TRBJ2-3 | TRBV6-5 | - | TGTGCCAGCACCCGAAGGGGGCTCGCCACAGATACGCAGTATTTT | CASTRRGLATDTQYF
- | TRBJ2-3 | TRBV6-5 | - | TGTGCCAGCAGTCAACAGAGCCCCACAGATACGCAGTATTTT | CASSQQSPTDTQYF